What follows are 21 T cell receptor beta chains derived from one specimen sequenced in a study of T cell responses to AZD1222 COVID-19 vaccine. TCRdb's table, derived via immunoSEQ multiplex PCR, lists solely in-frame clones and lacks some. The sample contains some 80,000 clones, 90% to 95% of which appear only once. This specimen consisted of peripheral blood, obtained on day 0 of AZD1222 vaccination. Receptor source: an adult in good health.

The gene calls are TRBV5-1 and TRBJ2-1; 7 bases agree with TRBD2. CDR1 and CDR2 (germline): SGHRS, YFSETQ. J lost 0 bases, V lost 4 bases, and 7 bases had no gene match. The CDR3 runs to 16 residues. CDR3 protein: CASSTTGGNSYNEQFF. CDR3 coding DNA: TGCGCCAGCAGCACTACCGGGGGGAACTCCTACAATGAGCAGTTCTTC.

CDR3 sequence: CASSGQAVALEQYF. CDR3 DNA: TGTGCCAGCAGTGGGCAGGCGGTAGCTTTGGAGCAGTACTTC. The chain has TRBV2 and TRBJ2-7; D remains unclear. V shed 4 bases and J shed 7 bases, with 17 bases lying between them. CDR3 length equals 14 residues. Germline lookup yields CDR1 SNHLY and CDR2 FYNNEI. Based on the CDR3 plus reference TRBV2 and TRBJ2-7, the full variable domain is EPEVTQTPSHQVTQMGQEVILRCVPISNHLYFYWYRQILGQKVEFLVSFYNNEISEKSEIFDDQFSVERPDGSNFTLKIRSTKLEDSAMYFCASSGQAVALEQYFGPGTRLTVT.

Only a few counts were recorded for this clone. The V gene is TRBV11-3, the J gene TRBJ1-1; TRBD1 might be the D (6 bases). V gave up 1 base and J gave up 11 bases, with 14 bases separating them. The CDR3 is made up of 13 amino acids. Germline CDR1 SGHNT, CDR2 YENEEA. CDR3 region: CASSLGRGKVAFF. CDR3 sequence (DNA): TGTGCCAGCAGCTTAGGAAGGGGGAAGGTCGCTTTCTTT.

The gene calls are TRBV6-5 and TRBJ1-5; possible D gene TRBD1, 5 bases. Germline V gene lookup returns CDR1 MNHEY and CDR2 SVGAGI. The CDR3 is 14 amino acids. The V end was cut by 5 bases, the J end by 0 bases, with 8 bases between. CDR3 protein: CASSRQSSNQPQHF. Here the CDR3 DNA reads TGTGCCAGCAGTCGACAGTCTAGCAATCAGCCCCAGCATTTT.

The rearrangement links TRBV5-4 to TRBJ1-1; D is unclear. Trimming took 4 bases from V and 2 from J, leaving 12 bases between them. Per the germline V gene, CDR1 is SGHNT and CDR2 is YYREEE (reference sequence). The CDR3 sequence is 14 residues long. The CDR3 DNA is TGTGCCAGCAGCCCAGGATGGGGTAACACTGAAGCTTTCTTT. Protein: CASSPGWGNTEAFF. Variable domain in full (rest from reference TRBV5-4 and TRBJ1-1): ETGVTQSPTHLIKTRGQQVTLRCSSQSGHNTVSWYQQALGQGPQFIFQYYREEENGRGNFPPRFSGLQFPNYSSELNVNALELDDSALYLCASSPGWGNTEAFFGQGTRLTVV.

V and J are TRBV6-5 and TRBJ1-2; TRBD1 might be the D (5 bases). V shed 4 bases and J shed 2 bases, with 17 bases lying between them. Germline values: CDR1 MNHEY, CDR2 SVGAGI. The CDR3 contains 16 residues. CDR3 sequence reads: CASSSISGTDNYGYTF. Here the CDR3 DNA reads TGTGCCAGCAGTTCCATAAGCGGGACGGACAACTATGGCTACACCTTC.

The rearrangement links TRBV7-3 to TRBJ1-1; 9 bases agree with TRBD1. Germline values: CDR1 SGHTA, CDR2 FQGTGA. Trimming at V came to 4 bases and at J to 6 bases, leaving 12 bases not matched to a gene. The CDR3 has 16 amino acids. The CDR3 DNA reads TGTGCCAGCAGCTCCTCCCACAGGGGGCCAAATGCTGAAGCTTTCTTT. Its protein product is CASSSSHRGPNAEAFF.

This chain joins TRBV9 and TRBJ2-7, with D possibly matching TRBD2 (5 bases). The V end was cut by 2 bases, the J end by 0 bases, with 9 bases between. Germline CDR1 is SGDLS and CDR2 is YYNGEE. CDR3 length equals 14 residues. The CDR3 bases are TGTGCCAGCAGCGTTGGACTGAGCTCCTACGAGCAGTACTTC. Translation: CASSVGLSSYEQYF. The full variable domain, completed using reference TRBV9 and TRBJ2-7, is DSGVTQTPKHLITATGQRVTLRCSPRSGDLSVYWYQQSLDQGLQFLIQYYNGEERAKGNILERFSAQQFPDLHSELNLSSLELGDSALYFCASSVGLSSYEQYFGPGTRLTVT.

This clone was seen once. The chain uses TRBV27 and TRBJ2-2; D unclear. Per germline, CDR1 MNHEY and CDR2 SMNVEV (reference sequence). The CDR3 contains 15 residues. V was pared by 6 bases and J by 0 bases, with 11 bases between. CDR3 region: CASSPVAPNTGELFF. CDR3 bases: TGTGCCAGCAGCCCCGTTGCACCGAACACCGGGGAGCTGTTTTTT.

This chain uses TRBV10-1 with TRBJ2-1; 11 bases map to TRBD2. Germline V gives CDR1 WNHNN, CDR2 SYGVQD (reference sequence). The CDR3 is 15 residues long. V lost 5 bases, J lost 5 bases, and 5 bases stayed unmatched. Written as DNA, the CDR3 is TGCGCCAGCAGTTCCGGACTAGCGGGCGACAATGAGCAGTTCTTC. Its translation is CASSSGLAGDNEQFF.

The chain couples TRBV11-2 to TRBJ2-3; D is undetermined. The V gene lost 5 bases and the J gene lost 5 bases, with 11 bases spanning the gap. The CDR3 runs 13 residues. Germline V gene data show CDR1 as SGHAT and CDR2 as FQNNGV. CDR3 sequence: CASSDPLQDTQYF. The CDR3 DNA reads as TGTGCCAGCAGCGACCCACTGCAAGATACGCAGTATTTT. The full variable domain, with the rest looked up from reference TRBV11-2 and TRBJ2-3, is EAGVAQSPRYKIIEKRQSVAFWCNPISGHATLYWYQQILGQGPKLLIQFQNNGVVDDSQLPKDRFSAERLKGVDSTLKIQPAKLEDSAVYLCASSDPLQDTQYFGPGTRLTVL.

The chain uses TRBV7-8 and TRBJ2-7, with D tentatively TRBD2 (6 bases). This CDR3 is 14 amino acids long. CDR1 is SGHVS, CDR2 FQNEAQ, per germline. V was cut by 1 base and J by 2 bases, with 9 bases left in between. This CDR3 is CASSLGGETYEQYF. DNA for the CDR3: TGTGCCAGCAGCTTAGGCGGGGAAACCTACGAGCAGTACTTC.

The CDR3 DNA sequence: TGCAGTGCGAAACCTCGGACTGAAGCTTTCTTT. This sequence encodes CSAKPRTEAFF. The chain employs TRBV20-1 and TRBJ1-1; D uncertain. Germline V gives CDR1 DFQATT, CDR2 SNEGSKA (reference sequence). The CDR3 totals 11 residues. V was pared by 6 bases and J by 5 bases, with 10 bases between.

This clone has just one count. The chain employs TRBV2 and TRBJ2-3; 8 bases agree with TRBD1. The CDR3 totals 15 residues. Trimming at V came to 6 bases and at J to 3 bases, leaving 8 bases not matched to a gene. Germline V lookup: CDR1 SNHLY, CDR2 FYNNEI. Here the CDR3 reads CASRGWQGATDTQYF. For the CDR3, the DNA is TGTGCCAGCAGGGGGTGGCAGGGGGCTACAGATACGCAGTATTTT.

The chain is built from TRBV5-1 and TRBJ2-1; 7 bases fit TRBD1. The CDR3 has 18 amino acids. V dropped 6 bases and J dropped 6; count of bases not matched to a gene: 21. Germline V gene lookup returns CDR1 SGHRS and CDR2 YFSETQ. CDR3 coding DNA: TGCGCCAGCACCGTTGGGGTAAACGACAGGGCGATGGGCAATGAGCAGTTCTTC. Residues: CASTVGVNDRAMGNEQFF. The whole variable domain, filled in from reference TRBV5-1 and TRBJ2-1, reads KAGVTQTPRYLIKTRGQQVTLSCSPISGHRSVSWYQQTPGQGLQFLFEYFSETQRNKGNFPGRFSGRQFSNSRSEMNVSTLELGDSALYLCASTVGVNDRAMGNEQFFGPGTRLTVL.

This chain joins TRBV6-5 and TRBJ2-3; weak D call: TRBD2 (6 bases). With 7 bases removed from V and 4 bases from J, the gap between germline ends came to 12 bases. CDR1 is MNHEY and CDR2 is SVGAGI in the germline V gene. This CDR3 is built from 13 residues. CDR3 in DNA: TGTGCCAGCACCAGGGACTTTCCAGATACGCAGTATTTT. Its translation: CASTRDFPDTQYF.

This clone has a single count. The CDR3 bases are TGTGCCACCAGTAAGTCGGGACAGGGTGTAAGCTATGGCTACACCTTC. This encodes CATSKSGQGVSYGYTF. V gene TRBV24-1 combines with J gene TRBJ1-2, with 9 nucleotides matching TRBD1. The CDR3 covers 16 residues. Germline CDR1 and CDR2: KGHDR and SFDVKD. V shed 6 bases, J shed 4 bases, and the junction held 11 bases outside the gene matches.

The chain recombines TRBV21-1 with TRBJ2-7; the DNA was not compared with TRBD1, the D call given in the table. TRBV21-1 is an annotated pseudogene. CDR3 length: 17 residues. CDR3 protein: CASSKMRDRMPSYEQYF. The CDR3 DNA reads as TGTGCCAGCAGCAAAATGAGGGACAGGATGCCCTCCTACGAGCAGTACTTC.

The gene calls are TRBV27 and TRBJ1-3; no reliable D call. The CDR3 is 13 residues long. V was trimmed by 2 bases and J by 4 bases, leaving 6 bases between them. Germline V CDR1 and CDR2: MNHEY, SMNVEV (reference sequence). In DNA, the CDR3 is TGTGCCAGCAGTTTAATTGGGGGAAACACCATATATTTT. Amino acids: CASSLIGGNTIYF.

The rearrangement links TRBV7-2 to TRBJ2-2, with 9 bases aligning to TRBD1. This CDR3 spans 16 amino acids. Germline CDR1 and CDR2: SGHTA and FQGNSA. The V and J ends lost 5 bases and 8 bases, in that order; junction bases with no gene match: 12. In DNA form, the CDR3 reads TGTGCCAGCAGCACCCCGACAGGGGGGGGACCTGGGGAGCTGTTTTTT. It translates to CASSTPTGGGPGELFF.

The chain recombines TRBV10-2 with TRBJ2-7; TRBD1 matches 8 bases. The CDR3 is made up of 15 amino acids. The germline CDR1 and CDR2 sequences are WSHSY and SAAADI. V was pared by 0 bases and J by 5 bases, with 6 bases of the junction left unmatched. The CDR3 spells CASSESRQGKDEQYF. DNA for the CDR3: TGCGCCAGCAGTGAGTCCCGACAGGGGAAGGACGAGCAGTACTTC.